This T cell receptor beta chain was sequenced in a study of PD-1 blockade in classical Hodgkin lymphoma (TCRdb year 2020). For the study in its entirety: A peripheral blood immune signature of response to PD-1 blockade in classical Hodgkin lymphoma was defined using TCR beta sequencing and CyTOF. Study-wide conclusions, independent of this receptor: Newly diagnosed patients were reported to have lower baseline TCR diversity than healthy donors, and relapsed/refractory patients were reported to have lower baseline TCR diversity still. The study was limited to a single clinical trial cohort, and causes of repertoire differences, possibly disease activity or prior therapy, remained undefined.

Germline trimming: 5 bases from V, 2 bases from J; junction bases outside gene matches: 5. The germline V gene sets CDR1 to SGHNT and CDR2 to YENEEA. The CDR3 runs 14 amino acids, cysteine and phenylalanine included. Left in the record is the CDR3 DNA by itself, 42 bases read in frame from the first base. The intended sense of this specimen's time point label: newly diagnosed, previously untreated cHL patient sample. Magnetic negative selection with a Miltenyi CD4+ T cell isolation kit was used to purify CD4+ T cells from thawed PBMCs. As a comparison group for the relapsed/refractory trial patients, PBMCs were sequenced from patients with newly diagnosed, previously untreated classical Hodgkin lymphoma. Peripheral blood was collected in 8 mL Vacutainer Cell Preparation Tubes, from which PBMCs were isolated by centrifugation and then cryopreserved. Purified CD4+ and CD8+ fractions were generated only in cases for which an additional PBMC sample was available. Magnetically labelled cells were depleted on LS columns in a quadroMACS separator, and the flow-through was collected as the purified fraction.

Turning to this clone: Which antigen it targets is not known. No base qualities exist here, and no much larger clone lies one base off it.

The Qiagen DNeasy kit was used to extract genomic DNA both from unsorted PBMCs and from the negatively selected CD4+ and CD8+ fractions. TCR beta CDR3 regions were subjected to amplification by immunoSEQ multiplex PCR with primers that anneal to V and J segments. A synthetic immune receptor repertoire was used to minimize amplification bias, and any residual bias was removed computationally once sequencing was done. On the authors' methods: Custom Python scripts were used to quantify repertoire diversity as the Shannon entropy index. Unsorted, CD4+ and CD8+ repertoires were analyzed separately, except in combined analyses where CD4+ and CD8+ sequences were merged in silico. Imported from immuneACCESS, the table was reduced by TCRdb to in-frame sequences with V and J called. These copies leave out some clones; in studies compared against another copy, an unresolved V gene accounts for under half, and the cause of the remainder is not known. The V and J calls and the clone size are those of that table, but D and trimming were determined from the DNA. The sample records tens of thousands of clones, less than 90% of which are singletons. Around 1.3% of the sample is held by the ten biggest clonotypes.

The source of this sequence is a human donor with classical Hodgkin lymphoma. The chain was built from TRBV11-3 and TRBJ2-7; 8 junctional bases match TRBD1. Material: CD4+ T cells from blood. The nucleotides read TGTGCCAGCAGCCCCAGGACAGGGCCCTACGAGCAGTACTTC. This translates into CASSPRTGPYEQYF.